This TCR beta chain came from a study of T cell repertoires in cytomegalovirus infection (dated by TCRdb to between 2018 and 2020). For the study in its entirety: Peptide stimulations targeted recently identified HLA-C-restricted CMV epitopes, whose presentation resists viral immunomodulation, together with well-studied HLA-B-restricted epitopes. The HLA type of each donor mattered for the analysis, because public TCR beta signatures pointed to carriage of CMV infection along with the matching HLA type.

This clonotype was seen many times. The antigen it binds to is not known. Base qualities are not provided; no much larger clone lies one nucleotide away. Data came from an Illumina HiSeq 1500. TCRdb reran the public reads through fastp at Q25 and MiXCR, keeping productive beta chains. When rows share a CDR3 protein, they turn into one entry using the most common DNA and genes. This sample holds about 830,000 distinct CDR3 sequences; 30% to 35% were observed only once. Roughly 12% of the sample goes to the ten largest clones. The meaning of the sample's treatment or condition label: in vitro stimulation with specific CMV peptide epitopes to enrich CMV-specific T cells. The investigation overall reported the following: The ex vivo response was dominated by HLA-C-restricted CMV-specific TCR beta clonotypes, which also provided the single most frequent clonotype in two of eight donors. In both this cohort and an independent cohort of more than 350 donors, the cumulative frequency of public TCR beta family members distinguished carriers of CMV infection plus the relevant HLA type.

Its CDR3 holds 13 amino acids, cysteine through phenylalanine. Only CDR3 DNA is held: 39 bases, read in frame from base 1. V is cut by 4 bases and J by 1 base, and the space between the germline ends is 7 bases. CDR1 and CDR2 are read off the germline V gene (reference sequence) as MNHEY and SMNVEV. This sample comprised cultured CD8+ T cells from PBMCs, obtained from culture after CMV antigen stimulation. The chain joins TRBV27 to TRBJ1-1, with TRBD1 perhaps the D gene, on 6 matching bases. This clonotype was obtained from a human donor in good health (CMV status not recorded). Some clones in this sample may be carry-over from other donors' samples. The DNA sequence reads TGTGCCAGCAGTTGGACAGAGAACACTGAAGCTTTCTTT. The resulting protein is CASSWTENTEAFF.